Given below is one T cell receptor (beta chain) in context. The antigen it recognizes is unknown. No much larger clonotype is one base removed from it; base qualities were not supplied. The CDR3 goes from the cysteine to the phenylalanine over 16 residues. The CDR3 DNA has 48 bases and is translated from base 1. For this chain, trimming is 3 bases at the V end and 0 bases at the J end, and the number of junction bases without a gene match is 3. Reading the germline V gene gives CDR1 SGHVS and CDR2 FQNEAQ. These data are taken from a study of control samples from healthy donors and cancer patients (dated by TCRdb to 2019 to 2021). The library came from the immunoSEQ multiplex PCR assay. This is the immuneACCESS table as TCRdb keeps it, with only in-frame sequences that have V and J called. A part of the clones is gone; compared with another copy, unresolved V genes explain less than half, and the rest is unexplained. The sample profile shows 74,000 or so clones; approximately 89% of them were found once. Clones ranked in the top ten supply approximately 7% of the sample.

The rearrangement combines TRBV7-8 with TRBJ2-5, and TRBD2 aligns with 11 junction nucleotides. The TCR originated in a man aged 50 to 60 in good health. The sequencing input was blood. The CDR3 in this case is CASSFTGLADQETQYF. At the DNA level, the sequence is TGTGCCAGCAGCTTCACGGGACTAGCGGACCAAGAGACCCAGTACTTC.